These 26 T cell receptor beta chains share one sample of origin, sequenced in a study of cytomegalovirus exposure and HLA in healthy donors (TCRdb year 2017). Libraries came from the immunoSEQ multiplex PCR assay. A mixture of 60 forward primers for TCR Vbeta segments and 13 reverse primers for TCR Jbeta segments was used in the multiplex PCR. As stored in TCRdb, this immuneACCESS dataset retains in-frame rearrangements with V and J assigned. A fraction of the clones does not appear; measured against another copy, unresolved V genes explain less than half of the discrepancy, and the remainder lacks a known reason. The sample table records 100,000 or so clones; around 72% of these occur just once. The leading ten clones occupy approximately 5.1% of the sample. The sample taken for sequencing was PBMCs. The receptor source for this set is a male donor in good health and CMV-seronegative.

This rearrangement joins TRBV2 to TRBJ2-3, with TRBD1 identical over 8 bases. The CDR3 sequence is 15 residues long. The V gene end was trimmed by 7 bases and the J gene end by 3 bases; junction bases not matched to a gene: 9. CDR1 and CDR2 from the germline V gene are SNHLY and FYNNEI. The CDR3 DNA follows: TGTGCCAGCACCCTCTCCAGGGGGCAAACAGATACGCAGTATTTT. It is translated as CASTLSRGQTDTQYF.

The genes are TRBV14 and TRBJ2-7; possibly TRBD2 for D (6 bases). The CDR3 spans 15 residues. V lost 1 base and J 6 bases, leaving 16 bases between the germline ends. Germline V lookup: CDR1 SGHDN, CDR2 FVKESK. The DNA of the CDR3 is TGTGCCAGCAGCCAAGTAGGGAGGAAGGGACGCGAGCAGTACTTC. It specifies CASSQVGRKGREQYF.

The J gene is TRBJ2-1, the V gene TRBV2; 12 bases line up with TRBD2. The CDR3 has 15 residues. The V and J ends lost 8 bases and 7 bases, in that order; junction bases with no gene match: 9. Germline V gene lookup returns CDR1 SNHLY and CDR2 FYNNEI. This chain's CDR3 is CASLMTSGSKNEQFF. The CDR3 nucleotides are TGTGCCAGCCTCATGACTAGCGGGAGTAAGAATGAGCAGTTCTTC.

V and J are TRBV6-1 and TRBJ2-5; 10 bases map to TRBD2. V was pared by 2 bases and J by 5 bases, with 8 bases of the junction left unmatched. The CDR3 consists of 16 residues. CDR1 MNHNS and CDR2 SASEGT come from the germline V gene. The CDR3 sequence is CASSESLAGVWETQYF. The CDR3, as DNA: TGTGCCAGCAGTGAAAGCCTAGCGGGAGTTTGGGAGACCCAGTACTTC.

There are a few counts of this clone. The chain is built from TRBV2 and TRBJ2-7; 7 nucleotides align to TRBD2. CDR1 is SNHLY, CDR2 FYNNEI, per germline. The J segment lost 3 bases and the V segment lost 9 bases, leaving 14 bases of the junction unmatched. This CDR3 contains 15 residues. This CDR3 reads CASAQGLRTVYEQYF. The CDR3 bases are TGTGCCAGTGCTCAGGGACTAAGGACGGTCTACGAGCAGTACTTC.

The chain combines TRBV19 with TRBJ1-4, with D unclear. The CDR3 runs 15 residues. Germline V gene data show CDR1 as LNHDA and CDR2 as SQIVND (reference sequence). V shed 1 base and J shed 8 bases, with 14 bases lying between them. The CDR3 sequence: CASSIARVPVEKLFF. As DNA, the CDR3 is TGTGCCAGTAGTATAGCCCGCGTTCCGGTGGAAAAACTGTTTTTT.

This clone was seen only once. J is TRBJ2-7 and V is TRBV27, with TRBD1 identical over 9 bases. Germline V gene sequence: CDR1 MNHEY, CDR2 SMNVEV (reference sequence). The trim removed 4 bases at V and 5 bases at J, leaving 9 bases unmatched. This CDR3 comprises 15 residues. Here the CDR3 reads CASSSRQGVFHEQYF. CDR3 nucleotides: TGTGCCAGCAGTTCTCGACAGGGGGTTTTCCACGAGCAGTACTTC.

The CDR3 spells CASSFGRGSGKLFF. The CDR3 nucleotides read TGTGCCAGCAGTTTCGGCAGGGGGTCGGGAAAACTGTTTTTT. V and J are TRBV27 and TRBJ1-4; 7 nucleotides agree with TRBD1. Trimming removed 3 bases from V and 10 bases from J; junction bases left unmatched: 8. In germline, CDR1 is MNHEY, CDR2 SMNVEV (reference sequence). The CDR3 totals 14 residues.

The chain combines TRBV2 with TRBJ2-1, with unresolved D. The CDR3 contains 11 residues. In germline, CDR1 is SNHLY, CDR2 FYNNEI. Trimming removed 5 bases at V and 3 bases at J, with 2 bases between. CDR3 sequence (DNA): TGTGCCAGCAGTTACTACAATGAGCAGTTCTTC. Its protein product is CASSYYNEQFF.

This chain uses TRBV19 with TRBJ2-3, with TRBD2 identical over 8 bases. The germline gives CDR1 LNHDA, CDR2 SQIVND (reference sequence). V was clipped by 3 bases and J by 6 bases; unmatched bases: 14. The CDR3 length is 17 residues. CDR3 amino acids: CASSIVGTSGSPDTQYF. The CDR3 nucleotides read TGTGCCAGTAGTATTGTGGGAACTAGCGGCAGCCCGGATACGCAGTATTTT.

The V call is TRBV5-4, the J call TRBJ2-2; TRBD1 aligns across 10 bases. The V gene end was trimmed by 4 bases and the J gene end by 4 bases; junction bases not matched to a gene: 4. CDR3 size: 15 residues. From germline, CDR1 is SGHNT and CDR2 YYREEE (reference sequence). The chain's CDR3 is CASSGRDRGTGELFF. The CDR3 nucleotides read TGTGCCAGCAGCGGCCGGGACAGGGGCACCGGGGAGCTGTTTTTT.

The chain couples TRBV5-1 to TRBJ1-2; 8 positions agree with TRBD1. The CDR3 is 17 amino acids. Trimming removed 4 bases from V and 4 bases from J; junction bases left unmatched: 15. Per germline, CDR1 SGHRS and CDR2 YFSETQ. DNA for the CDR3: TGCGCCAGCAGCCCGGGATTAGGGACAGGCGTCCTCTATGGCTACACCTTC. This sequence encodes CASSPGLGTGVLYGYTF. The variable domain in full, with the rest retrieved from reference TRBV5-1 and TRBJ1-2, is KAGVTQTPRYLIKTRGQQVTLSCSPISGHRSVSWYQQTPGQGLQFLFEYFSETQRNKGNFPGRFSGRQFSNSRSEMNVSTLELGDSALYLCASSPGLGTGVLYGYTFGSGTRLTVV.

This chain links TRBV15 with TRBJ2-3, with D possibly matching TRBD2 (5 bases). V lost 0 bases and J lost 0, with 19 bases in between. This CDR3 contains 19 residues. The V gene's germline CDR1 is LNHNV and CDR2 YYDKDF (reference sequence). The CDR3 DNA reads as TGTGCCACCAGCAGAGAGGGAGTGGGCTACGCTGTGAGCACAGATACGCAGTATTTT. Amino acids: CATSREGVGYAVSTDTQYF.

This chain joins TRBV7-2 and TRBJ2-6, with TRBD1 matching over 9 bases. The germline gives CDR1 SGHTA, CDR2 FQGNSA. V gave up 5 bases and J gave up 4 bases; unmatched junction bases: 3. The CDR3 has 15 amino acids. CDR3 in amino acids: CASSIQGAGANVLTF. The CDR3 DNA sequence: TGTGCCAGCAGCATACAGGGGGCCGGGGCCAACGTCCTGACTTTC.

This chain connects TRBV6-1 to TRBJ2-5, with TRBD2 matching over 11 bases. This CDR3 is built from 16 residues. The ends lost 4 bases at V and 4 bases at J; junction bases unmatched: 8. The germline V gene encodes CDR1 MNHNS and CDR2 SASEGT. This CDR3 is CASSAQTSGKGETQYF. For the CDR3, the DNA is TGTGCCAGCAGTGCCCAGACTAGCGGGAAGGGAGAGACCCAGTACTTC.

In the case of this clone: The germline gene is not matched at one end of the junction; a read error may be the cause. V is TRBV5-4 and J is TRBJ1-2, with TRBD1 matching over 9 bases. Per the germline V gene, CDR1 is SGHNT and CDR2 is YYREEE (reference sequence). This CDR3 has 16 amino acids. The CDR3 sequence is CTSSSGGDRVQGGYTF. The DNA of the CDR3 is TGTACCAGCAGCTCGGGGGGGGACAGGGTCCAGGGAGGCTACACCTTC.

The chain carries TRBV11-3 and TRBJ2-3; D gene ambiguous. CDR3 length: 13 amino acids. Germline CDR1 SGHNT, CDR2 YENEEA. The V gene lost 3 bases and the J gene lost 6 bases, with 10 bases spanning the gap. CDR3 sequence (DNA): TGTGCCAGCAGCTTGGGCAGGTTGGATACGCAGTATTTT. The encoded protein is CASSLGRLDTQYF.

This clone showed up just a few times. As DNA, the CDR3 is TGTGCCAGCTCACCTACGACGGGACAGGGGCTTCCACCCCTCCACTTT. It translates to CASSPTTGQGLPPLHF. The chain is built from TRBV18 and TRBJ1-6; TRBD1 matches 10 bases. V lost 3 bases and J lost 11; bases outside the gene matches: 10. Germline V lookup: CDR1 KGHSH, CDR2 LQKENI. The CDR3 has 16 amino acids.

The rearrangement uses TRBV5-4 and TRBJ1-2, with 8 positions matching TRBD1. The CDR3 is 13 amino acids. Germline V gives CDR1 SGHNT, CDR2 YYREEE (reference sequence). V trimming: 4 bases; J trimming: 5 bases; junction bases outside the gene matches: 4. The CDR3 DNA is TGTGCCAGCAGCGGACAGGGACTGTATGGCTACACCTTC. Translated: CASSGQGLYGYTF.

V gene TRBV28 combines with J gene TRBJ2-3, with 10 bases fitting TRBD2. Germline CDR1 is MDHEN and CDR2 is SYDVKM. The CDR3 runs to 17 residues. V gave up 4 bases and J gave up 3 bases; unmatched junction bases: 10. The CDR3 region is CASSSSSGSSRTDTQYF. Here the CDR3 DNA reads TGTGCCAGCAGTTCTTCTAGCGGGAGTAGTAGGACAGATACGCAGTATTTT.

CDR3 in DNA: TGCGCCAGCAGCCAAGCCAGGACAGGGGGCTCCTATAATTCACCCCTCCACTTT. This translates into CASSQARTGGSYNSPLHF. This chain links TRBV4-3 with TRBJ1-6, with 10 bases lining up with TRBD1. The J segment lost 0 bases and the V segment lost 1 base, leaving 3 bases of the junction unmatched. Germline V gives CDR1 LGHNA, CDR2 YSLEER. This CDR3 is built from 18 residues.

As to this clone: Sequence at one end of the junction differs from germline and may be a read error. CDR3 nucleotides: TGTGCCAGCAGCGTAGCGGGAGGTAAACACCACTTC. Translation gives CASSVAGGKHHF. V usage is TRBV7-3 and J usage is TRBJ2-5; 10 nucleotides align to TRBD2. CDR3 length: 12 amino acids. The germline V gene has CDR1 SGHTA and CDR2 FQGTGA.

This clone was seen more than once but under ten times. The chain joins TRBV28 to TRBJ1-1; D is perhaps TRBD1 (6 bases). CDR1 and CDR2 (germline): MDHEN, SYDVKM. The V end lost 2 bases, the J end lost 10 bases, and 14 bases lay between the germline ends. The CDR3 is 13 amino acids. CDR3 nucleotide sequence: TGTGCCAGCAGTTTACAGGGGAATGCTCGAGCTTTCTTT. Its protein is CASSLQGNARAFF.

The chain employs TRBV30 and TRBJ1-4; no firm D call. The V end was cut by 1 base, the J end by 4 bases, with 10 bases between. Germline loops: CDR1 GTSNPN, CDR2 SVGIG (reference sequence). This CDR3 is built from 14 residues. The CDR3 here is CAWSGGSLNEKLFF. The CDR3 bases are TGTGCCTGGAGTGGCGGGTCGCTTAATGAAAAACTGTTTTTT.

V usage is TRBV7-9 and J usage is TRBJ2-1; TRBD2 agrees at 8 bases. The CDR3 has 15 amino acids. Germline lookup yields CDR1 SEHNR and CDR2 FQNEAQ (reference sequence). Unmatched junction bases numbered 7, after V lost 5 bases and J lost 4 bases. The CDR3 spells CASSPSSGFYNEQFF. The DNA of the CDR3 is TGTGCCAGCAGCCCTTCTAGCGGGTTTTACAATGAGCAGTTCTTC.

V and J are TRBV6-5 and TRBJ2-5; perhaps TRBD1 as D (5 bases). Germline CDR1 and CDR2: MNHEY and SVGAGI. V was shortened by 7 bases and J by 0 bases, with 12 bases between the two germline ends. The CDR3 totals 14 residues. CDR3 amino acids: CASTTDSHQETQYF. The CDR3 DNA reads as TGTGCCAGCACCACCGACAGCCACCAAGAGACCCAGTACTTC.